A selection of T cell receptor beta chains follows, all from one sample in a study of cytomegalovirus exposure and HLA in healthy donors. Only in-frame clones appear in the TCRdb table, and some are missing; sequencing was by immunoSEQ multiplex PCR. The sample records 150,000 to 200,000 clones, more than 65% being singletons. Sequenced: PBMCs. The receptors stem from a woman between 50 and 59 years old in good health and CMV-seronegative. Both conserved end residues are part of each CDR3. The D gene is left open where the match is weak. Clone size, where shown, is once, few, many, or a class for clones that have expanded.

TRBJ2-7 TRBV10-3 TRBD1 . CATDSGGEEQYF TGTGCCACCGACTCAGGGGGTGAGGAGCAGTACTTC
TRBJ1-1 TRBV15 TRBD1 . CATSRDPGQGLMNTEAFF TGTGCCACCAGCAGAGACCCTGGACAGGGTTTGATGAACACTGAAGCTTTCTTT
TRBJ2-2 TRBV28 . . CASSLRQVTGELFF TGTGCCAGCAGTCTCAGACAGGTCACCGGGGAGCTGTTTTTT
TRBJ2-4 TRBV9 TRBD1 few CASSPRTGGNIQYF TGTGCCAGCAGCCCCCGGACAGGGGGTAACATTCAGTACTTC
TRBJ2-5 TRBV14 . few CASSQPRGARETQYF TGTGCCAGCAGCCAACCCCGTGGGGCCAGGGAGACCCAGTACTTC
TRBJ2-7 TRBV28 TRBD2 few CASSVNSGDYEQYF TGTGCCAGCAGTGTGAATAGCGGGGACTACGAGCAGTACTTC
TRBJ2-3 TRBV6-1 . . CASSEVWSAQYF TGTGCCAGCAGTGAAGTATGGAGTGCGCAGTATTTT
TRBJ1-5 TRBV6-1 TRBD1 . CASSEARTGGVQPQHF TGTGCCAGCAGTGAAGCGAGGACAGGGGGCGTGCAGCCCCAGCATTTT
TRBJ2-3 TRBV19 . once CASSIREDTQYF TGTGCCAGTAGTATCCGGGAAGATACGCAGTATTTT
TRBJ1-1 TRBV5-8 TRBD1 . CASSSPYDRAPRRGTEAFF TGTGCCAGCAGCTCACCATATGACAGGGCCCCGCGCAGGGGCACTGAAGCTTTCTTT
TRBJ1-5 TRBV15 . . CATSRGGNSNQPQHF TGTGCCACCAGCAGGGGAGGGAATAGCAATCAGCCCCAGCATTTT
TRBJ2-1 TRBV4-1 . . CASSLRQGTNNEQFF TGCGCCAGCAGCCTTAGACAGGGGACTAACAATGAGCAGTTCTTC
TRBJ2-3 TRBV9 TRBD2 . CASRLLAGGTDTQYF TGTGCCAGCAGATTACTAGCGGGGGGCACAGATACGCAGTATTTT
TRBJ2-7 TRBV11-3 TRBD1 . CASSLGQFYEQYF TGTGCCAGCAGCTTGGGACAGTTCTACGAGCAGTACTTC
TRBJ2-7 TRBV29-1 TRBD1 . CSVRQGSYEQYF TGCAGCGTCAGACAGGGCTCCTACGAGCAGTACTTC
TRBJ1-6 TRBV11-2 TRBD1 few CASSSHMGTGLTTPLHF TGTGCCAGCAGCTCACATATGGGGACAGGTCTTACGACACCCCTCCACTTT
TRBJ1-4 TRBV6-5 . . CASSAPGLGNEKLFF TGTGCCAGCAGCGCTCCCGGGTTGGGTAATGAAAAACTGTTTTTT
TRBJ2-7 TRBV19 . . CASSIAPKSYEQYF TGTGCCAGTAGTATCGCTCCTAAATCCTACGAGCAGTACTTC
TRBJ2-7 TRBV7-2 . . CASSLVSRGYEQYF TGTGCCAGCAGCTTAGTCTCCAGGGGTTACGAGCAGTACTTC
TRBJ2-7 TRBV6-5 . . CASSIDRSYEQYF TGTGCCAGCAGTATAGACAGGTCCTACGAGCAGTACTTC
TRBJ2-7 TRBV4-3 . . CASSQESASAAYEQYF TGCGCCAGCAGCCAAGAGTCGGCTAGCGCTGCCTACGAGCAGTACTTC
TRBJ2-7 TRBV28 TRBD1 . CASSITGGEQYF TGTGCCAGCAGTATCACAGGGGGTGAGCAGTACTTC
TRBJ1-3 TRBV30 . . CAWSRLGAASGNTIYF TGTGCCTGGAGTCGGCTGGGGGCGGCCTCTGGAAACACCATATATTTT
TRBJ2-3 TRBV7-9 . . CASSSLGDSTDTQYF TGTGCCAGCAGCTCCTTAGGAGATTCCACAGATACGCAGTATTTT
TRBJ2-7 TRBV27 TRBD2 . CASSLLFSGRPNEQYF TGTGCCAGCAGTTTATTGTTTAGCGGGAGGCCTAACGAGCAGTACTTC
TRBJ1-2 TRBV6-6 . . CASSYPGEAAGYTF TGTGCCAGCAGTTACCCCGGGGAAGCGGCTGGCTACACCTTC
TRBJ2-2 TRBV19 . few CASRPEGIGPGELFF TGTGCCAGTAGACCAGAGGGAATAGGTCCCGGGGAGCTGTTTTTT
TRBJ2-7 TRBV5-4 . few CASSLVGGQPSSYEQYF TGTGCCAGCAGCTTGGTAGGAGGGCAACCTAGCTCCTACGAGCAGTACTTC
TRBJ2-3 TRBV6-5 TRBD1 . CASRGQGAFTQYF TGTGCCAGCAGGGGACAGGGGGCGTTCACGCAGTATTTT
TRBJ2-1 TRBV2 TRBD2 . CASKRGFNYNEQFF TGTGCCAGCAAGCGGGGATTTAACTACAATGAGCAGTTCTTC
TRBJ2-3 TRBV5-1 . . CASSYGALRDTQYF TGCGCCAGCAGCTACGGAGCCTTAAGGGATACGCAGTATTTT
TRBJ2-2 TRBV7-6 . . CASSLARRENTGELFF TGTGCCAGCAGCTTAGCTCGGCGGGAGAACACCGGGGAGCTGTTTTTT
TRBJ1-2 TRBV19 TRBD1 . CASSDYRGIYGYTF TGTGCCAGTAGTGACTACAGGGGGATCTATGGCTACACCTTC
TRBJ2-1 TRBV5-1 . . CASSLDEGGLYNEQFF TGCGCCAGCAGCTTGGACGAAGGGGGTTTATACAATGAGCAGTTCTTC
TRBJ1-2 TRBV7-9 . . CASSRAPGEGYTF TGTGCCAGCAGCCGTGCCCCCGGGGAGGGCTACACCTTC
TRBJ2-2 TRBV12-5 . . CASGSTGFGELFF TGTGCTAGTGGTTCCACAGGGTTCGGGGAGCTGTTTTTT
TRBJ2-7 TRBV6-1 . . CASSEGHTGYEQYF TGTGCCAGCAGTGAAGGACACACCGGATACGAGCAGTACTTC
TRBJ2-7 TRBV29-1 . few CSVQGRAYEQYF TGCAGCGTACAGGGAAGGGCCTACGAGCAGTACTTC
TRBJ2-1 TRBV6-5 . . CASSYSRVYNEQFF TGTGCCAGCAGTTACTCCCGGGTTTACAATGAGCAGTTCTTC
TRBJ2-1 TRBV15 . . CATSRGELDEQFF TGTGCCACCAGCAGAGGAGAACTTGATGAGCAGTTCTTC
TRBJ2-7 TRBV5-1 TRBD2 . CASSLGAGVNEQYF TGCGCCAGCAGCTTGGGGGCGGGGGTCAACGAGCAGTACTTC
TRBJ2-7 TRBV30 . . CAWSPPGRQYF TGTGCCTGGAGTCCACCGGGGAGGCAGTACTTC
TRBJ2-2 TRBV7-3 TRBD2 . CASSLTGLAGGPDGELFF TGTGCCAGCAGCTTAACCGGACTAGCGGGAGGGCCGGACGGGGAGCTGTTTTTT
TRBJ1-2 TRBV15 . . CATSRGGGTNYGYTF TGTGCCACCAGCAGAGGAGGCGGAACTAACTATGGCTACACCTTC